One sample yielded the 14 T cell receptor beta chains listed below, sequenced in a study of T cell responses to AZD1222 COVID-19 vaccine. Some clones are missing from TCRdb's copy, which holds only in-frame ones; the method was immunoSEQ multiplex PCR. The profile covers roughly 140,000 clones, with 90% appearing a single time and 3.2% taken by the ten largest. The sample here was peripheral blood, taken 28 days after the second AZD1222 dose. These receptors were taken from an adult who received the AZD1222 COVID-19 vaccine.

The genes are TRBV7-8 and TRBJ2-1; D is unclear. V lost 5 bases to trimming and J lost 1 base, with 6 bases between them. Germline V CDR1 and CDR2: SGHVS, FQNEAQ. CDR3 length: 13 residues. CDR3 sequence (DNA): TGTGCCAGCAGCATCGAATCCTACAATGAGCAGTTCTTC. The encoded protein is CASSIESYNEQFF.

The gene calls are TRBV24-1 and TRBJ1-1; 8 bases are shared with TRBD1. CDR1 KGHDR and CDR2 SFDVKD come from the germline V gene. J lost 7 bases, V lost 2 bases, and 8 bases had no gene match. This CDR3 has 15 residues. The CDR3 protein is CATSDSGQGGLEAFF. CDR3 DNA sequence: TGTGCCACCAGTGATTCAGGACAGGGAGGGCTTGAAGCTTTCTTT.

V usage is TRBV27 and J usage is TRBJ1-2; the match to TRBD1 covers 7 bases. Trimming cost V 5 bases and J 8 bases; bases outside gene matches: 11. CDR1 is MNHEY and CDR2 is SMNVEV in the germline V gene (reference sequence). The CDR3 has 14 amino acids. CDR3 loop: CASSPAQGVGGYTF. The DNA of the CDR3 is TGTGCCAGCAGTCCAGCCCAGGGGGTGGGCGGCTACACCTTC.

The chain has TRBV27 and TRBJ1-5, with TRBD1 identical over 12 bases. Per the germline V gene, CDR1 is MNHEY and CDR2 is SMNVEV (reference sequence). V trimming: 5 bases; J trimming: 6 bases; junction bases outside the gene matches: 5. This CDR3 is 15 amino acids long. In DNA form, the CDR3 reads TGTGCCAGCAGTCCGGGACAGGGGGCGGGTCAGCCCCAGCATTTT. Its translation: CASSPGQGAGQPQHF.

This rearrangement joins TRBV4-1 to TRBJ1-3, with unresolved D. Trimming took 0 bases from V and 0 from J, leaving 6 bases between them. From germline, CDR1 is MGHRA and CDR2 YSYEKL. This CDR3 has 15 amino acids. The CDR3 loop is CASSQDSNSGNTIYF. CDR3 DNA sequence: TGCGCCAGCAGCCAAGACAGCAACTCTGGAAACACCATATATTTT.

The chain carries TRBV11-3 and TRBJ1-1, with 7 nucleotides matching TRBD1. Germline trimming cut 5 bases from V and 4 bases from J; bases unmatched to any gene: 7. There are 14 residues in the CDR3. CDR1 is SGHNT and CDR2 is YENEEA in the germline V gene. CDR3 sequence: CASSRQGGGTEAFF. CDR3 coding DNA: TGTGCCAGCAGCCGACAGGGAGGTGGCACTGAAGCTTTCTTT.

The chain links TRBV14 to TRBJ1-2; D ambiguous. V shed 0 bases and J shed 5 bases, with 7 bases lying between them. Germline CDR1 reads SGHDN; CDR2 reads FVKESK. The CDR3 sequence is 13 residues long. The CDR3 sequence is CASSQDRRYGYTF. CDR3 in DNA: TGTGCCAGCAGCCAAGACCGCAGGTATGGCTACACCTTC.

The chain uses TRBV3-1 (or the pseudogene TRBV3-2) and TRBJ2-1; TRBD2 is a possible D gene (6 bases). CDR1 and CDR2 from the germline V gene are LGHDT and YNNKEL (reference sequence). The CDR3 has 16 amino acids. V was pared by 3 bases and J by 9 bases, with 21 bases between. The CDR3 sequence: CASSHIRGKVLGEQFF. Written as DNA, the CDR3 is TGTGCCAGCAGCCATATTCGGGGGAAGGTATTGGGTGAGCAGTTCTTC.

V gene TRBV3-1 (or the pseudogene TRBV3-2) combines with J gene TRBJ1-1; D is uncertain. The V gene's germline CDR1 is LGHDT and CDR2 YNNKEL (reference sequence). CDR3 length: 13 amino acids. V was shortened by 5 bases and J by 3 bases, with 10 bases between the two germline ends. The CDR3 region is CASSSPLDTEAFF. The CDR3 DNA reads as TGTGCCAGCAGCTCCCCGCTGGACACTGAAGCTTTCTTT.

The rearrangement uses TRBV12-3 or TRBV12-4 and TRBJ1-5; no definite D call. Trimming removed 7 bases at V and 0 bases at J, with 7 bases between. The CDR3 length is 13 residues. Written as DNA, the CDR3 is TGTGCCAGCACCATCCATAGCAATCAGCCCCAGCATTTT. As protein: CASTIHSNQPQHF.

V gene TRBV18 combines with J gene TRBJ1-3; 10 nucleotides line up with TRBD1. V lost 0 bases and J lost 3; bases outside the gene matches: 2. The CDR3 is 16 residues long. The V gene's germline CDR1 is KGHSH and CDR2 LQKENI. The DNA for the CDR3 is TGTGCCAGCTCACCACCGGGACAGGGGTTTGGAAACACCATATATTTT. Protein product: CASSPPGQGFGNTIYF.

The chain combines TRBV30 with TRBJ2-2; D is perhaps TRBD1 or TRBD2 (7 bases each). The ends were cut back, 3 bases at V and 2 bases at J, with 13 bases in the middle. The CDR3 is 15 residues long. Per the germline V gene, CDR1 is GTSNPN and CDR2 is SVGIG (reference sequence). The CDR3 here is CAWSAGDSNTGELFF. The CDR3 bases are TGTGCCTGGAGCGCGGGGGACAGTAACACCGGGGAGCTGTTTTTT.

V and J are TRBV18 and TRBJ1-1, with no clear D. Germline V gene lookup returns CDR1 KGHSH and CDR2 LQKENI. The CDR3 is 14 amino acids. With 0 bases removed from V and 1 base from J, the gap between germline ends came to 6 bases. CDR3 bases: TGTGCCAGCTCACCACCCGTCAGGAACACTGAAGCTTTCTTT. Translation: CASSPPVRNTEAFF.

This chain connects TRBV4-2 to TRBJ1-1; TRBD1 agrees at 7 bases. This CDR3 spans 15 amino acids. Germline V CDR1 and CDR2: LGHNA, YNFKEQ. V was clipped by 4 bases and J by 6 bases; unmatched bases: 11. CDR3: CASSLTLGQGAEAFF. The DNA of the CDR3 is TGTGCCAGCAGCCTAACGTTGGGGCAGGGGGCTGAAGCTTTCTTT.